A selection of T cell receptor beta chains follows, all from one sample in a study of CD8 T cells in Susac syndrome. TCRdb ran MiXCR on the immunoSEQ multiplex PCR reads and lists one entry per CDR3 protein. This sample has about 430,000 distinct CDR3 sequences; 85% to 90% occur once, and the top ten carry roughly 0.1%. Sequencing used CD8+ T cells from PBMCs. All receptors come from a human donor with multiple sclerosis. Both conserved end residues are part of each CDR3. The D gene is left open where the match is weak. Clone size is given for some rows only: seen once, a few or many times, or a class if the clone is expanded.

>TRBD2|NA|TRBJ2-7|TRBV28
TGTGCCAGCTCCACTATAGAAGCGGGGAACTACGAGCAGTACTTC
CASSTIEAGNYEQYF
>NA|NA|TRBJ1-1|TRBV11-2
TGTGCCAGCAGCTTAGAGTGGGGGCAGACGAACACTGAAGCTTTCTTT
CASSLEWGQTNTEAFF
>NA|NA|TRBJ2-3|TRBV5-1
TGCGCCAGCAGCCCCTCGGGCTCGAGATACACAGATACGCAGTATTTT
CASSPSGSRYTDTQYF
>NA|NA|TRBJ1-6|TRBV6-1
TGTGCCAGCAGTGAAGTTCGAGGGACTTTGGGATCACCCCTCCACTTT
CASSEVRGTLGSPLHF
>TRBD2|NA|TRBJ2-3|TRBV3-1
TGTGCCAGCAGCCAACGACTAGCGGGAGATACGCAGTATTTT
CASSQRLAGDTQYF
>TRBD1|once|TRBJ2-5|TRBV11-2
TGTGCCAGCAGCCCTAGGGACAGGGCAGAGACCCAGTACTTC
CASSPRDRAETQYF
>NA|NA|TRBJ2-7|TRBV3-1
TGTGCCAGCAGCCAAGTGGGACTCTCCTACGAGCAGTACTTC
CASSQVGLSYEQYF
>NA|once|TRBJ2-3|TRBV6-5
TGTGCCAGCAGTTACTCCGGAGGGATAAGGCCAGATACGCAGTATTTT
CASSYSGGIRPDTQYF
>TRBD1|NA|TRBJ1-1|TRBV6-1
TGTGCCAGCAGTGCATTAGGACAGGCTGAAGCTTTCTTT
CASSALGQAEAFF
>NA|once|TRBJ2-1|TRBV20-1
TGCAGTGCTGGAAGCCCTGGAAGTGACTACAATGAGCAGTTCTTC
CSAGSPGSDYNEQFF
>NA|NA|TRBJ2-1|TRBV6-5
TGTGCCAGCAGTTACTCTAGCCCAGCGGATTCCTACAATGAGCAGTTCTTC
CASSYSSPADSYNEQFF
>TRBD2|NA|TRBJ2-7|TRBV20-1
TGCAGTGCTTCTTCGACTAGCGGGGGGGCAGCGGGCTACGAGCAGTACTTC
CSASSTSGGAAGYEQYF
>NA|NA|TRBJ1-2|TRBV20-1
TGCAGTGCTAGGCTCCGAGAACATTCCCAGGGCTACACCTTC
CSARLREHSQGYTF
>NA|NA|TRBJ2-3|TRBV27
TGTGCCAGCAGTCCCACGGGGGACCCTCGGTATTTT
CASSPTGDPRYF
>TRBD2|NA|TRBJ2-2|TRBV6-5
TGTGCCAGCAGTTTGGGACTAGCGGGGGGTCCCGCCCGGGAGCTGTTTTTT
CASSLGLAGGPARELFF
>TRBD1|NA|TRBJ1-1|TRBV30
TGTGCCTGGAGTGCCCTCAGGGGGACGAACACTGAAGCTTTCTTT
CAWSALRGTNTEAFF
>NA|NA|TRBJ2-1|TRBV27
TGTGCCAGCAGTTTGGGGCTCGTGGGGACTTCTCACAATGAGCAGTTCTTC
CASSLGLVGTSHNEQFF
>TRBD2|NA|TRBJ2-7|TRBV27
TGTGCCAGCAGTTTAGTAGCGGGAGTACGAGAGCAGTACTTC
CASSLVAGVREQYF
>NA|NA|TRBJ1-5|TRBV20-1
TGCAGTGCTAGAGATCAAGTTGGACCCTACAATCAGCCCCAGCATTTT
CSARDQVGPYNQPQHF
>NA|NA|TRBJ1-5|TRBV21-1
TGTGCCAGCAGCAAGGCTGACAGGGGGAGGCAGCCCCAGCATTTT
CASSKADRGRQPQHF
>NA|NA|TRBJ1-3|TRBV10-2
TGCGCCAGCAGTGACCAGCCTGGAAACACCATATATTTT
CASSDQPGNTIYF
>TRBD1|NA|TRBJ1-2|TRBV29-1
TGCAGCGTTGAAGATACCTGGGGACAGGACTATGGCTACACCTTC
CSVEDTWGQDYGYTF